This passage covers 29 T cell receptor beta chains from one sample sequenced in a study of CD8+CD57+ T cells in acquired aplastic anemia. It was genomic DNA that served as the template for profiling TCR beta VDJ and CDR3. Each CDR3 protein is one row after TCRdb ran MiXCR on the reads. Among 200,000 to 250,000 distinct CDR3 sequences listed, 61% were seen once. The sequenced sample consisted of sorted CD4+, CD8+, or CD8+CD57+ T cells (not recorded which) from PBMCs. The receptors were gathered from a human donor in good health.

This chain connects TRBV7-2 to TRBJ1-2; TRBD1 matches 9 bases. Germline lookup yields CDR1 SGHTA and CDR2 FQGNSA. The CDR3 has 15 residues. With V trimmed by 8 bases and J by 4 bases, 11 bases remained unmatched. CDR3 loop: CASRRQGEGTYGYTF. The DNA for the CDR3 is TGTGCCAGCCGCCGACAGGGGGAAGGGACCTATGGCTACACCTTC. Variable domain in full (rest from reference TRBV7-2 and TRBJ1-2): GAGVSQSPSNKVTEKGKDVELRCDPISGHTALYWYRQSLGQGLEFLIYFQGNSAPDKSGLPSDRFSAERTGGSVSTLTIQRTQQEDSAVYLCASRRQGEGTYGYTFGSGTRLTVV.

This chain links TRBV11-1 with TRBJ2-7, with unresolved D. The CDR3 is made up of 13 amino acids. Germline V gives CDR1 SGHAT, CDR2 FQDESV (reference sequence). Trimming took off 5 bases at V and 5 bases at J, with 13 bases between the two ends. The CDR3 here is CASSPPLGDEQYF. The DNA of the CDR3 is TGTGCCAGCAGCCCGCCCCTGGGCGACGAGCAGTACTTC.

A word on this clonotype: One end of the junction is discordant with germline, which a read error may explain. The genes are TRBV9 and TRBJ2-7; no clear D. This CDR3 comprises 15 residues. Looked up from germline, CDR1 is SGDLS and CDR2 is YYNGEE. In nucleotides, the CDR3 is TGCGCCAGCAGCCAAGTTGTCCCCTCCAGCTACGAGCAGTACTTC. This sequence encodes CASSQVVPSSYEQYF. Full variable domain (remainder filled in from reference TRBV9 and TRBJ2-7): DSGVTQTPKHLITATGQRVTLRCSPRSGDLSVYWYQQSLDQGLQFLIQYYNGEERAKGNILERFSAQQFPDLHSELNLSSLELGDSALYFCASSQVVPSSYEQYFGPGTRLTVT.

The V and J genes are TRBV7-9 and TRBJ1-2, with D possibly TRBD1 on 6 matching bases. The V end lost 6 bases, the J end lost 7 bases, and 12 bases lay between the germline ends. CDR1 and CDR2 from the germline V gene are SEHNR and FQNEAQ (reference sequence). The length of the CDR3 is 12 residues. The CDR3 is CASRGGAAGYTF. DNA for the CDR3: TGTGCCAGCAGGGGGGGGGCAGCTGGCTACACCTTC.

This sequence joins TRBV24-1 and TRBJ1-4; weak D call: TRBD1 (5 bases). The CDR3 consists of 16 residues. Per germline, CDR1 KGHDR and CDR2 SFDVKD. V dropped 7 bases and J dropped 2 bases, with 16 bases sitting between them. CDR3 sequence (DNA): TGTGCCACCAGACCAGAAGGGGAGGTCACTAATGAAAAACTGTTTTTT. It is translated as CATRPEGEVTNEKLFF.

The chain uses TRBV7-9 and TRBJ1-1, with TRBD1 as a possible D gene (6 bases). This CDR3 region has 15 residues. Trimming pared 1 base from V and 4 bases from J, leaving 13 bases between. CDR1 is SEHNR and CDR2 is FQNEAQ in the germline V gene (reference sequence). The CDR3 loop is CASSLEQGLVTEAFF. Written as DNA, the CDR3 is TGTGCCAGCAGCTTAGAACAGGGCCTCGTCACTGAAGCTTTCTTT.

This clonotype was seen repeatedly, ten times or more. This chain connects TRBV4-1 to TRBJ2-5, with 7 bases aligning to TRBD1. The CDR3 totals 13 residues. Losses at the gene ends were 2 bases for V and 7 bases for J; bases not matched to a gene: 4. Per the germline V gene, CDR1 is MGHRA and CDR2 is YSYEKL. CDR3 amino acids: CASSQQGDGTQYF. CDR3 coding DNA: TGCGCCAGCAGCCAACAGGGGGATGGGACCCAGTACTTC.

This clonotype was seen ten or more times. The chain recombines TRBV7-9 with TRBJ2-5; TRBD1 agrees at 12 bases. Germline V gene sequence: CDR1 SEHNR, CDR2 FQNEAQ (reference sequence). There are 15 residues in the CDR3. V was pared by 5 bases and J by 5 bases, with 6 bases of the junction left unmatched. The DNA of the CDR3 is TGTGCCAGCAGCCCGGGACAGGGGGCGCCGGAGACCCAGTACTTC. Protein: CASSPGQGAPETQYF.

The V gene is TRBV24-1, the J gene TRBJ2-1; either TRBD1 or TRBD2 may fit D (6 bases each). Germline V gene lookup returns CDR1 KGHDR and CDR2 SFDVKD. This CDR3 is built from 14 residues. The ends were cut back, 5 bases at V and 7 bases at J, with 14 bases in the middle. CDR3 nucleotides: TGTGCCACCAGTGGTGAAGGGGGAGGAAATGAGCAGTTCTTC. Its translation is CATSGEGGGNEQFF.

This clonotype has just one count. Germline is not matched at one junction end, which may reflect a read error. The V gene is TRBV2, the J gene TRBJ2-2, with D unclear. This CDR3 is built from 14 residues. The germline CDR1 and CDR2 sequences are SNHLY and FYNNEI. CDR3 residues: CASSKTSATGELFF. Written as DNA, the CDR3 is TGCGCCAGCAGTAAGACGAGTGCCACCGGGGAGCTGTTTTTT. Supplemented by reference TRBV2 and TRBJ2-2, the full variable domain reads EPEVTQTPSHQVTQMGQEVILRCVPISNHLYFYWYRQILGQKVEFLVSFYNNEISEKSEIFDDQFSVERPDGSNFTLKIRSTKLEDSAMYFCASSKTSATGELFFGEGSRLTVL.

The chain's CDR3 is CSARDQGIDQYF. CDR3 coding DNA: TGCAGTGCTAGAGATCAAGGGATCGACCAGTACTTC. The chain uses TRBV20-1 and TRBJ2-7; D is unresolved. CDR3 length: 12 amino acids. Per germline, CDR1 DFQATT and CDR2 SNEGSKA (reference sequence). V was clipped by 0 bases and J by 10 bases, with 13 bases between them.

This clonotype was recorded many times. The CDR3 loop reads CSARPTGAGEAFF. The DNA of the CDR3 is TGCAGTGCTAGGCCGACAGGGGCAGGAGAAGCTTTCTTT. The J gene is TRBJ1-1, the V gene TRBV20-1, with 8 positions matching TRBD1. The CDR3 totals 13 residues. The J segment lost 8 bases and the V segment lost 3 bases, leaving 8 bases of the junction unmatched. Germline CDR1 DFQATT, CDR2 SNEGSKA (reference sequence).

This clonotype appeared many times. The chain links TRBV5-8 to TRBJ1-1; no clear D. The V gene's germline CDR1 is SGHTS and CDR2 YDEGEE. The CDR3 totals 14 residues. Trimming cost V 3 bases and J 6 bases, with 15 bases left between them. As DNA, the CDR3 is TGTGCCAGCAGCTCAGACCTATTTCGGGCTGAAGCTTTCTTT. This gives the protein CASSSDLFRAEAFF.

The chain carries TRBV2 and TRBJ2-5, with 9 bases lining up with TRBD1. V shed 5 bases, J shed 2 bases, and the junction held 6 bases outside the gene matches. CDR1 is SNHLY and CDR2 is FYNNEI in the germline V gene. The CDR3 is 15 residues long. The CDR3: CASSPGTGSQETQYF. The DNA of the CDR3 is TGTGCCAGCAGTCCCGGGACAGGGTCTCAAGAGACCCAGTACTTC.

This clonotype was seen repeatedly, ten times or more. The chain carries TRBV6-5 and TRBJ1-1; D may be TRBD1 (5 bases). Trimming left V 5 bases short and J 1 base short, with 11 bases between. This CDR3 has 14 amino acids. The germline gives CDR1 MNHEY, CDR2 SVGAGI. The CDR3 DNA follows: TGTGCCAGCAGTCCGACAGAGCAGAACACTGAAGCTTTCTTT. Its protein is CASSPTEQNTEAFF.

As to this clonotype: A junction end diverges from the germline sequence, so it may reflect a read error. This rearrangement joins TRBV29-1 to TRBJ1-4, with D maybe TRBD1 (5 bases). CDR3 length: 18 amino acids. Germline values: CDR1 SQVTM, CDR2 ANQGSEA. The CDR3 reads CSLAGTSGTDYDTEKLLF. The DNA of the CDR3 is TGCAGCCTTGCGGGAACGTCCGGGACGGATTACGATACTGAAAAACTGCTTTTT.

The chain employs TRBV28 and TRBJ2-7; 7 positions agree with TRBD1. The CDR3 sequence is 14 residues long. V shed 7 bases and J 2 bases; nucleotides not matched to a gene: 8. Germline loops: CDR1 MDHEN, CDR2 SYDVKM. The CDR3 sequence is CASNEGALTYEQYF. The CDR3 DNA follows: TGTGCCAGCAACGAGGGGGCGCTGACCTACGAGCAGTACTTC.

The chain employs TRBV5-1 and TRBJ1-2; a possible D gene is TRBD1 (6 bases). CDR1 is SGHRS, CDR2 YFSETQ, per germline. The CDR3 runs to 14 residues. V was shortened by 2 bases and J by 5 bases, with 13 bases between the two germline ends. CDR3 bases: TGCGCCAGCAGCTTCAACGACAGGTTATATGGCTACACCTTC. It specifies CASSFNDRLYGYTF. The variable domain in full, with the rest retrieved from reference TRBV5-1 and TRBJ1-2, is KAGVTQTPRYLIKTRGQQVTLSCSPISGHRSVSWYQQTPGQGLQFLFEYFSETQRNKGNFPGRFSGRQFSNSRSEMNVSTLELGDSALYLCASSFNDRLYGYTFGSGTRLTVV.

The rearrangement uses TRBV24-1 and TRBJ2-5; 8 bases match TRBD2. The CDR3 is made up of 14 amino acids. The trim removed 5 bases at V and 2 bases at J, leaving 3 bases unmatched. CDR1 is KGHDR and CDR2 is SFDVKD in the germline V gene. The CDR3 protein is CATSGPGGQETQYF. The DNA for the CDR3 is TGTGCCACCAGTGGGCCGGGGGGGCAAGAGACCCAGTACTTC.

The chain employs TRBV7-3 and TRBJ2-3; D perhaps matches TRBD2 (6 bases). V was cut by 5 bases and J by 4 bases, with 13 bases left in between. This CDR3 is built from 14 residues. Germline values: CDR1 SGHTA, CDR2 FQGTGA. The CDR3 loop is CASSAGPLADTQYF. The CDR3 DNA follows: TGTGCCAGCAGCGCGGGACCCCTCGCAGATACGCAGTATTTT.

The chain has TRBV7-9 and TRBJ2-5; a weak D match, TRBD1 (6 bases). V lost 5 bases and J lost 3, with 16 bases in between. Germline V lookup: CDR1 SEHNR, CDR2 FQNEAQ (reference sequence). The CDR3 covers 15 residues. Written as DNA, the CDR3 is TGTGCCAGCAGCCGACTCGAGGGGGTTGAAGAGACCCAGTACTTC. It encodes CASSRLEGVEETQYF.

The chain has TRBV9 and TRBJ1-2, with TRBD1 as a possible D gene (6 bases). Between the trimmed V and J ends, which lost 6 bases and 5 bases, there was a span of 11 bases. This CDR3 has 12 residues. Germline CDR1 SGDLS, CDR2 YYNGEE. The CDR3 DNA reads TGTGCCAGCAAGAGACAGGAATATGGCTACACCTTC. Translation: CASKRQEYGYTF.

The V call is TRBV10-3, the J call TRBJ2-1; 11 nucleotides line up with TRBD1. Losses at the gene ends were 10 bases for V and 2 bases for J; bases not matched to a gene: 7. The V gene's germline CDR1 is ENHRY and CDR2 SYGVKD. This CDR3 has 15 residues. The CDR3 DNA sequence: TGTGCCACGCTCCGGGACAGGGGGGCCTACAATGAGCAGTTCTTC. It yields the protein CATLRDRGAYNEQFF.

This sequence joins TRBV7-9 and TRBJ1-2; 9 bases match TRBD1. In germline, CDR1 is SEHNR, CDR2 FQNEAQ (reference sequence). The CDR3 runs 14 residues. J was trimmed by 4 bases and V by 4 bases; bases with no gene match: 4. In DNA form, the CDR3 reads TGTGCCAGCAGCTCACCGGACAGGGGCTATGGCTACACCTTC. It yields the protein CASSSPDRGYGYTF.

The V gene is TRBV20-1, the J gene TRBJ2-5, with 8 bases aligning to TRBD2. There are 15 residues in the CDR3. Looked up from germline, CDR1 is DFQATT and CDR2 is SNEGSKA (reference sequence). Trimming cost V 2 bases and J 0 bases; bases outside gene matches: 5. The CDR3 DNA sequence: TGCAGTGCTAGAAGCGGGGGACCGAACCAAGAGACCCAGTACTTC. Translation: CSARSGGPNQETQYF.

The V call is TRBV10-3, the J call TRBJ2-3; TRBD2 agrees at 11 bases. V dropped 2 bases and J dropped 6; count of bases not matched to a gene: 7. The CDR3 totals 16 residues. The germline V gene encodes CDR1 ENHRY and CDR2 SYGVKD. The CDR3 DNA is TGTGCCATCAGTGAGCAAACTAGCGGGGGAGCCGATACGCAGTATTTT. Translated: CAISEQTSGGADTQYF.

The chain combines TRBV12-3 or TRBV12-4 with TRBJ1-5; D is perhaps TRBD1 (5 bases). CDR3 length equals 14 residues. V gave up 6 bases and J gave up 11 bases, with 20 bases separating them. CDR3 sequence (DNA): TGTGCCAGCAGCGCGACAGAAGGACGGGCAGCCCAGCATTTT. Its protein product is CASSATEGRAAQHF.

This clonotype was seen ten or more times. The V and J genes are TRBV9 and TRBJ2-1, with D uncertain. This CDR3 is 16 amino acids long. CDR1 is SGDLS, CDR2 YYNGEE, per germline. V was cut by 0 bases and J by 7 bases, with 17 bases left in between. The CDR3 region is CASSVVDSPRKNEQFF. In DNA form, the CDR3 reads TGTGCCAGCAGCGTAGTTGACTCCCCTAGGAAGAATGAGCAGTTCTTC.

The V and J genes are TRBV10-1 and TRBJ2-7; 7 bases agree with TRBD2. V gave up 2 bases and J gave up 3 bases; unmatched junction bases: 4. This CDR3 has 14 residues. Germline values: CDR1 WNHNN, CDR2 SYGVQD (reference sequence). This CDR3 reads CASSETSAVYEQYF. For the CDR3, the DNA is TGCGCCAGCAGTGAGACTAGCGCCGTCTACGAGCAGTACTTC.